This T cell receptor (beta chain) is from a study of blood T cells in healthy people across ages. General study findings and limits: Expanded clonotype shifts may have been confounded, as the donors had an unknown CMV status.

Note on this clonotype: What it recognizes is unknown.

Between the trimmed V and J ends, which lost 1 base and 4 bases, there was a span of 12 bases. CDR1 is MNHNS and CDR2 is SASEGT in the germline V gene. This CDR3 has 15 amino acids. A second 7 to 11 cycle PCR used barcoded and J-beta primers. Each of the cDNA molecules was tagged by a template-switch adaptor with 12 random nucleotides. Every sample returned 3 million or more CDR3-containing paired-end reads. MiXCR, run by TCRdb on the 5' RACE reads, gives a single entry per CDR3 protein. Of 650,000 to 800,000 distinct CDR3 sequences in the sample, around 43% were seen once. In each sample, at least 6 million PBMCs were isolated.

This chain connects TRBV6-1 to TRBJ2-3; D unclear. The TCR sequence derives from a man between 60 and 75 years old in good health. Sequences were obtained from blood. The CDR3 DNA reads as TGTGCCAGCAGTGAAGGATGGGGATTCCCAGATACGCAGTATTTT. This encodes CASSEGWGFPDTQYF.